This T cell receptor (beta chain) emerged from a study of regulatory T cells in long-lasting Graves disease. Study background: Patients met the persistent Graves' disease definition after over 5 years of antithyroid drugs with positive TSH receptor antibodies.

V was shortened by 1 base and J by 0 bases, with 10 bases between the two germline ends. In germline, CDR1 is SNHLY, CDR2 FYNNEI. This CDR3 contains 17 residues. The authors built TCR beta libraries using iRepertoire HTBI primers and Arm-PCR of CDR3 regions. A single record per CDR3 protein comes from TCRdb applying MiXCR to the multiplex PCR reads. Of some 300,000 distinct CDR3 sequences listed, around 21% were seen once; the top ten hold 56%. The time point denotes: persistent/refractory GD, antithyroid drugs over 5 years with positive TRAb. The TCR library used RNA extracted from PBMCs. The receptor's source is a female donor with Graves disease. V gene TRBV2 combines with J gene TRBJ2-6; tentatively, D is TRBD2 (5 bases). Sequencing used peripheral blood mononuclear cells (PBMCs), obtained when the disease was refractory, from a patient treated with antithyroid drugs. The CDR3 DNA is TGTGCCAGCAGTGAAGAAGCGGTTCGCTCTGGGGCCAACGTCCTGACTTTC. Residues: CASSEEAVRSGANVLTF.